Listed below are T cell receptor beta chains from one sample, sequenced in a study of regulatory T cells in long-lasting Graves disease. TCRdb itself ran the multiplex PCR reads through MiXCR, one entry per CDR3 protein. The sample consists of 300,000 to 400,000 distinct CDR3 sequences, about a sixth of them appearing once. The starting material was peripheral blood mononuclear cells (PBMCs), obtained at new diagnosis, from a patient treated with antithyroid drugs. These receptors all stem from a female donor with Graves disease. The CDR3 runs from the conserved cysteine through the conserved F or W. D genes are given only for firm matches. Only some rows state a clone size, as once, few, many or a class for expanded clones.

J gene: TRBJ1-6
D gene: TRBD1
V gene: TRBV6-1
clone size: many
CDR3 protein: CASSRQRDRGNSPLHF
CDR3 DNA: TGTGCCAGCAGTCGACAGCGGGACAGGGGTAATTCACCCCTCCACTTT

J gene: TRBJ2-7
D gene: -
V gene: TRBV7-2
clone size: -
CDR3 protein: CASSPWGGGYEQYF
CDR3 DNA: TGTGCCAGCAGCCCCTGGGGAGGGGGCTACGAGCAGTACTTC

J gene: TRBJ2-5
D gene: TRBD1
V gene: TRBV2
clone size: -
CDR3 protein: CASSVKGGGETQYF
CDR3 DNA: TGTGCCAGCAGTGTGAAAGGGGGCGGAGAGACCCAGTACTTC

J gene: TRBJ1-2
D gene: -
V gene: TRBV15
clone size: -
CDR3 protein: CATSTRGAGSYGYTF
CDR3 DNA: TGTGCCACCAGCACCCGAGGGGCAGGCTCCTATGGCTACACCTTC

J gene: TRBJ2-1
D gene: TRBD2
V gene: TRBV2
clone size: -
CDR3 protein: CAKERGGRLRDEQFF
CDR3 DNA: TGTGCCAAAGAGCGGGGGGGCAGGTTGAGGGATGAGCAGTTCTTC

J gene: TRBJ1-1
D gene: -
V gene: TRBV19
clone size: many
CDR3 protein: CASSWEGGTEAFF
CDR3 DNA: TGTGCCAGTAGTTGGGAGGGTGGAACTGAAGCTTTCTTT

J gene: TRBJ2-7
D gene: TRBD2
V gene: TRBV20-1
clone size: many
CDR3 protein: CSTQRESTYEQYF
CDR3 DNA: TGCAGTACCCAGCGGGAGTCTACCTACGAGCAGTACTTC

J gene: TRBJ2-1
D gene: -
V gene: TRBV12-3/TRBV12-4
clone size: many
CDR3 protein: CASSSSERARNNEQFF
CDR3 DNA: TGTGCCAGCAGTTCTAGCGAGAGGGCCCGGAACAATGAGCAGTTCTTC

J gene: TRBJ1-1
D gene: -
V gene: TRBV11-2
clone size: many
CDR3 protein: CASRYSPGTEAFF
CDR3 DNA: TGTGCCAGCAGATACTCCCCTGGTACTGAAGCTTTCTTT

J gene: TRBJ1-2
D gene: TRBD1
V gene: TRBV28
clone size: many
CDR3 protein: CASSLWDVGRGHGYTF
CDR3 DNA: TGTGCCAGCAGTTTGTGGGACGTCGGAAGGGGGCATGGCTACACCTTC

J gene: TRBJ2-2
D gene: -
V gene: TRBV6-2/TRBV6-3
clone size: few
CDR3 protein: CASSLAVSGELFF
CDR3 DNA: TGTGCCAGCAGTTTGGCAGTGAGCGGGGAGCTGTTTTTT

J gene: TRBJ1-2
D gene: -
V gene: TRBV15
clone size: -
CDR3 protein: CATSRARGLGYGYTF
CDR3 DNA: TGTGCCACCAGCAGAGCCCGGGGGCTAGGCTATGGCTACACCTTC

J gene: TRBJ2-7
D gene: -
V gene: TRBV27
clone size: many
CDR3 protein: CASRSGESYEQYF
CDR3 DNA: TGTGCCAGCAGATCTGGGGAATCCTACGAGCAGTACTTC

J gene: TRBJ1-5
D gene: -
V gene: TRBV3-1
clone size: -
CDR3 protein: CASSQEAGGPQHF
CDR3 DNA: TGTGCCAGCAGCCAAGAAGCGGGGGGTCCCCAGCATTTT

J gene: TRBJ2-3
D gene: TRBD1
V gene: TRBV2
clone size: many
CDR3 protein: CAGEGQGSDTQYF
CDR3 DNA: TGTGCCGGCGAGGGACAGGGGTCAGATACGCAGTATTTT

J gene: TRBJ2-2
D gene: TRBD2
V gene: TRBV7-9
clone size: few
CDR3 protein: CASSVSGRGANTGELFF
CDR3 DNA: TGTGCCAGCAGCGTAAGCGGGAGAGGAGCGAACACCGGGGAGCTGTTTTTT

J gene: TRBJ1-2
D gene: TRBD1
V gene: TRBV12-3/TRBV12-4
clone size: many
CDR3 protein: CASSLDFWGQGDYGYTF
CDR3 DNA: TGTGCCAGCAGTTTAGATTTCTGGGGACAGGGAGACTATGGCTACACCTTC

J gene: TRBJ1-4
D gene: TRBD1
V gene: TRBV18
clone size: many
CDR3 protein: CASSTGRDEKLFF
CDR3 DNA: TGTGCCAGCTCGACAGGGAGGGACGAAAAACTGTTTTTT

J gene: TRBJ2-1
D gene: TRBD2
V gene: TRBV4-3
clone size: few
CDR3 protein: CASSQTSGRGDEQFF
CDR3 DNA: TGCGCCAGCAGCCAGACTAGCGGGAGGGGGGATGAGCAGTTCTTC

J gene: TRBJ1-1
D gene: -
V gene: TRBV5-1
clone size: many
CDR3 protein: CASSLARGQNTEAFF
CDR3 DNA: TGCGCCAGCAGCTTGGCGCGGGGGCAAAACACTGAAGCTTTCTTT

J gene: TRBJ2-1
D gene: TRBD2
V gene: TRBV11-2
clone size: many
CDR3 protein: CASSPSPGTSGSDEQFF
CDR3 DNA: TGTGCCAGCAGCCCAAGCCCCGGGACTAGCGGGTCGGATGAGCAGTTCTTC

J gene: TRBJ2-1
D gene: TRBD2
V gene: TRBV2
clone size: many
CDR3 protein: CATFKLADSGEQFF
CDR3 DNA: TGTGCGACTTTCAAACTAGCGGACAGTGGAGAGCAGTTCTTC

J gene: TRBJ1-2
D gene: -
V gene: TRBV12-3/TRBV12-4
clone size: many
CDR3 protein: CASTHSGNYGYTF
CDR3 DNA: TGTGCCAGCACTCACTCGGGGAACTATGGCTACACCTTC

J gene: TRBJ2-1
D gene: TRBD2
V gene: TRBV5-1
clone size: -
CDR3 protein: CASSSLAGPSYNEQFF
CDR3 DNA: TGCGCCAGCAGCTCCCTAGCGGGACCGTCCTACAATGAGCAGTTCTTC

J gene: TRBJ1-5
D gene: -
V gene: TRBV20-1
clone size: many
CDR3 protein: CSATSGAQPQHF
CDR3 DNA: TGCAGTGCGACGTCCGGGGCCCAGCCCCAGCATTTT

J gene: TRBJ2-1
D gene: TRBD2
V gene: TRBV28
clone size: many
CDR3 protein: CASSLWTSGSRKGNEQFF
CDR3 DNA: TGTGCCAGCAGTCTCTGGACTAGCGGGAGTCGGAAGGGCAATGAGCAGTTCTTC

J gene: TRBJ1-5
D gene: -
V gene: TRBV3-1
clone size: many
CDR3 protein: CASSQETGQPQHF
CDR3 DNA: TGTGCCAGCAGCCAAGAGACAGGTCAGCCCCAGCATTTT

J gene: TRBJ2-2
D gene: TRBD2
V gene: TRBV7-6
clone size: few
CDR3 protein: CATGRGGDTGELFF
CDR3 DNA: TGTGCCACAGGAAGGGGAGGGGACACCGGGGAGCTGTTTTTT

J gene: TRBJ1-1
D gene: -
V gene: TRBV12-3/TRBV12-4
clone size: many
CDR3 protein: CASSFGRRYNEAFF
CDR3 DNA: TGTGCCAGCAGTTTCGGGCGACGGTACAATGAAGCTTTCTTT

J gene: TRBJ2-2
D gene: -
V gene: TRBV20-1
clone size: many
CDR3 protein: CSAHRSSNTGELFF
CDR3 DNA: TGCAGTGCCCACCGTTCCTCGAACACCGGGGAGCTGTTTTTT

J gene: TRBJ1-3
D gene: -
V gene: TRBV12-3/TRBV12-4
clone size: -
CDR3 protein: CASSPPQILSGNTIYF
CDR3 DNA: TGTGCCAGCAGCCCTCCACAGATACTCTCTGGAAACACCATATATTTT

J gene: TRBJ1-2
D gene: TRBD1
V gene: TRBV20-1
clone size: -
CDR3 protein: CSVSRDRGIYGYTF
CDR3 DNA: TGCAGTGTCAGCAGGGACAGGGGGATCTATGGCTACACCTTC

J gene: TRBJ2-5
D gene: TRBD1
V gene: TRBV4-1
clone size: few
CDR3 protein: CASSQARGGGETQYF
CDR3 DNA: TGCGCCAGCAGCCAAGCAAGAGGGGGCGGAGAGACCCAGTACTTC

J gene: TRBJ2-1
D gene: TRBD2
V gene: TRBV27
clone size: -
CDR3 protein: CASSLSRTSLYNEQFF
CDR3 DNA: TGTGCCAGCAGTTTATCAAGGACTAGCCTCTACAATGAGCAGTTCTTC